This T cell receptor beta chain is drawn from a study of blood T cell repertoires in COVID-19 (dated by TCRdb to the early 2020s). For the study in its entirety: The collaborator samples originated in the United States, Italy and Spain and spanned the acute and convalescent phases of COVID-19. The prospective study material was composed of cDNA or gDNA derived from T cells, B-cell-depleted T cells, or PBMCs. Subjects who had been exposed to COVID-19, were actively infected with it, or had recovered from it provided the deeply sampled blood TCRbeta repertoires that made up the dataset. A freely available public database, intended as a resource for researchers studying the immune response to SARS-CoV-2, is where the repertoires were released. The samples were drawn from the first 160 participants of the ongoing ImmuneRACE study and from 1,254 subjects provided by 6 global collaborators. The sample metadata nearly always contained a de-identified subject ID, COVID-19 status, age in years and sex. Where available, HLA class I and class II types were obtained from metadata supplied by the sample provider rather than from assay-based typing.

Study-level results and caveats: The quantity of clinical and demographic metadata differed by source and by participant and was supplied without curation.

The collaborating institutions used their own protocols to collect whole blood in K2EDTA tubes. For TCRbeta analysis, collaborators shipped samples in one of three forms: frozen whole blood, isolated PBMCs, or DNA extracted from either of those sample types. TCRbeta CDR3 regions were amplified from genomic DNA by means of the immunoSEQ Assay, a bias-controlled multiplex PCR. In the original analysis: The number of nucleated cells in each sample was estimated by amplification of reference gene primers within the assay. To quantify the absolute abundance of each unique TCRbeta CDR3 rearrangement, sequence reads were collapsed and filtered. For each sample, productive Simpson clonality was calculated as the square root of Simpson's diversity index over productive rearrangements. The clones in this table, taken by TCRdb from immuneACCESS, are in-frame only. Not every clone is retained; where verified, under half of the shortfall comes from an unresolved V gene, and the cause of the rest is unknown. Clonal size and the V and J genes are those of that table, whereas D and trimming came from the DNA. This sample gives over 300,000 clones in total; roughly 85% of them show up just once. Of the sample, around 6.9% is held by the ten largest clones.

Between the V and J ends, shortened by 5 bases and 1 base respectively, the junction contains 3 bases. From a lookup of the germline V gene, CDR1 and CDR2 are MNHEY and SVGAGI. Including cysteine and phenylalanine, the CDR3 has 12 amino acids. The only DNA kept is the CDR3, 36 bases in frame from the first base. Comment on this clone: Its recognized antigen is unknown. Base qualities were left out, and no much larger clone turns up one base away.

Material: peripheral blood. The clonotype comes from a human donor in a cohort sampled during active COVID-19. The rearrangement joined TRBV6-5 to TRBJ1-3, with no confident D gene call. The nucleotides are TGTGCCAGCAGTCAATCTGGAAACACCATATATTTT. It encodes CASSQSGNTIYF.